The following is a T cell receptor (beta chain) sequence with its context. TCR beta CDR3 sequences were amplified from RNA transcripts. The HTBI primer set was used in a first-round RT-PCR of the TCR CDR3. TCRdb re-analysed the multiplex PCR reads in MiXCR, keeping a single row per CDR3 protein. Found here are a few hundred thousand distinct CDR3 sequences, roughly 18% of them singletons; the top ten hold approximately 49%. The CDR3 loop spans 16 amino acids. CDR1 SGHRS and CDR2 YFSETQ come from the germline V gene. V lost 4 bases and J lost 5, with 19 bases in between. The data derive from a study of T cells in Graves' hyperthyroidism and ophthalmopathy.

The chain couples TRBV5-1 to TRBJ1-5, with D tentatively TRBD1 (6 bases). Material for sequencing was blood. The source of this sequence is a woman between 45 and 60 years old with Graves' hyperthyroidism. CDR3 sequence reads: CASSAVLGHSDQPQHF. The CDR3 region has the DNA TGCGCCAGCAGCGCCGTGTTGGGACATTCAGATCAGCCCCAGCATTTT.